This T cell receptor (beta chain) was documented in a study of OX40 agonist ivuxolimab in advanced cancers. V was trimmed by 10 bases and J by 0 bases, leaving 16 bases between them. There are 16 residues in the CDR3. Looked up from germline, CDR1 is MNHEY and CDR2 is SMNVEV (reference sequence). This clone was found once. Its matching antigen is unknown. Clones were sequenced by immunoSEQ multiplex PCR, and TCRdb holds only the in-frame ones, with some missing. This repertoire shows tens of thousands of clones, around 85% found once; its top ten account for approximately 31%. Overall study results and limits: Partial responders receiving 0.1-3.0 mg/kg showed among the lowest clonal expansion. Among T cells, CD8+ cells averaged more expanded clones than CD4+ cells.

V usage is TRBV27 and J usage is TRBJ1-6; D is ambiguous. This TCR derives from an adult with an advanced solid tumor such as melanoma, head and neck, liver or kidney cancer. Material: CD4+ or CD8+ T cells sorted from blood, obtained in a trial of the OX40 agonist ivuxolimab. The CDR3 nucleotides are TGTGCCACCCTCAAGACGGTGGGCTCCTATAATTCACCCCTCCACTTT. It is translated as CATLKTVGSYNSPLHF.